The T cell receptor (beta chain) described here comes from a study of control samples from healthy donors and cancer patients. TCRdb's table, derived via immunoSEQ multiplex PCR, lists solely in-frame clones and lacks some. The sample consists of tens of thousands of clones, about 89% of them appearing once. In germline, CDR1 is SGDLS, CDR2 YYNGEE. CDR3 length: 15 residues. V lost 3 bases and J 3 bases, leaving 15 bases between the germline ends. The TCR comes from a woman aged 25-40 years in good health. The J gene is TRBJ1-2, the V gene TRBV9; perhaps TRBD1 as D (6 bases). Sample: blood. Here the CDR3 reads CASSAGGAVDYGYTF. CDR3 nucleotides: TGTGCCAGCAGCGCTGGGGGCGCAGTAGACTATGGCTACACCTTC.